The 18 T cell receptor beta chains below all came from one sample that was sequenced in a study of cytomegalovirus exposure and HLA in healthy donors. Both 60 Vbeta primers and 13 Jbeta primers went into the PCR. Some clones are missing from TCRdb's copy, which holds only in-frame ones; the method was immunoSEQ multiplex PCR. This table has around 140,000 clones, around two thirds appearing once. The source material was PBMCs. Receptors originate from a woman aged 40 to 49 in good health and CMV-seronegative.

The chain uses TRBV9 and TRBJ2-1; perhaps TRBD1 as D (5 bases). The length of the CDR3 is 15 residues. Trimming cost V 0 bases and J 3 bases, with 10 bases left between them. Germline CDR1 and CDR2: SGDLS and YYNGEE. The CDR3 loop is CASSVDGAFYNEQFF. CDR3 DNA sequence: TGTGCCAGCAGCGTAGATGGGGCCTTCTACAATGAGCAGTTCTTC. Combining the CDR3 with reference TRBV9 and TRBJ2-1 gives the whole variable domain DSGVTQTPKHLITATGQRVTLRCSPRSGDLSVYWYQQSLDQGLQFLIQYYNGEERAKGNILERFSAQQFPDLHSELNLSSLELGDSALYFCASSVDGAFYNEQFFGPGTRLTVL.

The gene calls are TRBV7-9 and TRBJ2-5, with D hard to call. This CDR3 contains 15 residues. The germline V and J ends were trimmed by 6 bases and 0 bases, with 14 bases remaining between them. The V gene's germline CDR1 is SEHNR and CDR2 FQNEAQ (reference sequence). The CDR3 coding sequence is TGTGCCAGCAGTTTTCTGACACTGTACCAAGAGACCCAGTACTTC. This codes for CASSFLTLYQETQYF.

This rearrangement joins TRBV5-6 to TRBJ1-5; 9 bases line up with TRBD1. The germline V gene has CDR1 SGHDT and CDR2 YYEEEE. With 4 bases clipped from V and 4 bases from J, the junction kept 6 bases outside the gene matches. This CDR3 is 15 amino acids long. The CDR3 region has the DNA TGTGCCAGCAGCCTGGGGGACAGGGAAAATCAGCCCCAGCATTTT. Amino acids: CASSLGDRENQPQHF.

This clone has just a few counts. The chain employs TRBV7-9 and TRBJ2-3; 7 nucleotides line up with TRBD1. CDR1 is SEHNR, CDR2 FQNEAQ, per germline (reference sequence). There are 14 residues in the CDR3. Unmatched junction bases numbered 4, after V lost 5 bases and J lost 2 bases. CDR3 DNA sequence: TGTGCCAGCAGCCGGACAGGAGCCACAGATACGCAGTATTTT. Residues: CASSRTGATDTQYF.

The J gene is TRBJ1-1, the V gene TRBV27; D is unresolved. CDR3 length equals 15 residues. V lost 2 bases and J lost 2, with 12 bases in between. Germline loops: CDR1 MNHEY, CDR2 SMNVEV (reference sequence). CDR3 nucleotides: TGTGCCAGCAGTTTACGAAGCGTACCTAACACTGAAGCTTTCTTT. Translating gives CASSLRSVPNTEAFF.

This chain uses TRBV19 with TRBJ2-7; D unclear. V was pared by 3 bases and J by 1 base, with 10 bases between. CDR3 size: 14 residues. The germline gives CDR1 LNHDA, CDR2 SQIVND (reference sequence). The CDR3 DNA reads as TGTGCCAGTAGTATCCGCACGAGTTCCTACGAGCAGTACTTC. This gives the protein CASSIRTSSYEQYF. Together with reference TRBV19 and TRBJ2-7, the CDR3 gives the full variable domain: DGGITQSPKYLFRKEGQNVTLSCEQNLNHDAMYWYRQDPGQGLRLIYYSQIVNDFQKGDIAEGYSVSREKKESFPLTVTSAQKNPTAFYLCASSIRTSSYEQYFGPGTRLTVT.

This clone has a handful of counts. The gene calls are TRBV30 and TRBJ2-3; 8 bases are a match to TRBD2. From germline, CDR1 is GTSNPN and CDR2 SVGIG (reference sequence). The CDR3 is 15 residues long. The J segment lost 3 bases and the V segment lost 2 bases, leaving 7 bases of the junction unmatched. CDR3 nucleotide sequence: TGTGCCTGGAGTAGGAATACGGGAGGGACAGATACGCAGTATTTT. Protein sequence: CAWSRNTGGTDTQYF.

This clone was recorded once. CDR3 amino acids: CASSLSGTGGDYGYTF. The CDR3 DNA sequence: TGCGCCAGCAGCTTGTCGGGGACAGGGGGCGACTATGGCTACACCTTC. The chain links TRBV5-1 to TRBJ1-2; 12 bases agree with TRBD1. The CDR3 sequence is 16 residues long. CDR1 and CDR2 (germline): SGHRS, YFSETQ. The junction had 4 bases not matched to a gene; V was cut back by 1 base and J by 3 bases. Using reference TRBV5-1 and TRBJ1-2 for the parts outside the CDR3, the full variable domain is KAGVTQTPRYLIKTRGQQVTLSCSPISGHRSVSWYQQTPGQGLQFLFEYFSETQRNKGNFPGRFSGRQFSNSRSEMNVSTLELGDSALYLCASSLSGTGGDYGYTFGSGTRLTVV.

In DNA form, the CDR3 reads TGTGCCAGCAGCCCAGCCGGGCAAGAGACCCAGTACTTC. It encodes CASSPAGQETQYF. J is TRBJ2-5 and V is TRBV7-2; D is unresolved. This CDR3 has 13 residues. V lost 5 bases, J lost 2 bases, and 9 bases lay in between. The germline gives CDR1 SGHTA, CDR2 FQGNSA.

This clone was seen just once. CDR3 sequence: CAWEDRGQSYEQYF. DNA for the CDR3: TGTGCCTGGGAGGACAGGGGGCAATCCTACGAGCAGTACTTC. The V call is TRBV30, the J call TRBJ2-7; 11 bases match TRBD1. There are 14 residues in the CDR3. Germline V CDR1 and CDR2: GTSNPN, SVGIG (reference sequence). The ends lost 5 bases at V and 1 base at J; junction bases unmatched: 4.

The V gene is TRBV30, the J gene TRBJ1-5, with TRBD1 matching over 12 bases. J gave up 5 bases and V 0 bases, and 8 bases lay outside the gene matches. Germline V lookup: CDR1 GTSNPN, CDR2 SVGIG (reference sequence). CDR3 length equals 17 residues. CDR3 region: CAWSVGTGGQGHQPQHF. The DNA of the CDR3 is TGTGCCTGGAGTGTGGGGACAGGGGGCCAGGGACATCAGCCCCAGCATTTT.

The table lists this clone with a count of one. CDR3 bases: TGTGCCAGCAGCTGGGGGTGGGGGACAGGTGAAGCTTTCTTT. It codes for CASSWGWGTGEAFF. The chain employs TRBV5-5 and TRBJ1-1; 8 bases align to TRBD1. The CDR3 is 14 residues long. V dropped 3 bases and J dropped 7; count of bases not matched to a gene: 8. Germline CDR1 is SGHKS and CDR2 is YYEKEE (reference sequence).

This clone was seen a handful of times. The chain combines TRBV19 with TRBJ1-2; D call uncertain. V gave up 7 bases and J gave up 4 bases, with 19 bases separating them. From germline, CDR1 is LNHDA and CDR2 SQIVND (reference sequence). CDR3 length: 15 amino acids. The CDR3 protein is CASTRWAEATYGYTF. The CDR3 DNA follows: TGTGCCAGTACACGCTGGGCGGAGGCCACCTATGGCTACACCTTC.

The rearrangement joins TRBV10-3 to TRBJ2-1, with D possibly matching TRBD1 (6 bases). The V and J ends lost 2 bases and 2 bases respectively, with 13 bases between them. Per the germline V gene, CDR1 is ENHRY and CDR2 is SYGVKD. This CDR3 contains 16 residues. CDR3 nucleotides: TGTGCCATCAGTGAGGAAACAGGGTCGGCCTACAATGAGCAGTTCTTC. Translated, it gives CAISEETGSAYNEQFF.

This sequence joins TRBV14 and TRBJ2-1; perhaps TRBD1 as D (6 bases). V gave up 4 bases and J gave up 13 bases, with 14 bases separating them. Germline CDR1 SGHDN, CDR2 FVKESK. CDR3 length: 12 residues. The CDR3: CASSRDILSQFF. Here the CDR3 DNA reads TGTGCCAGCAGCCGGGACATCCTCTCCCAGTTCTTC.

The chain combines TRBV11-2 with TRBJ1-2; possible D gene TRBD1, 6 bases. This CDR3 comprises 12 residues. V lost 6 bases and J 6 bases, leaving 11 bases between the germline ends. CDR1 SGHAT and CDR2 FQNNGV come from the germline V gene. The CDR3 sequence: CASSSQGNGYTF. The CDR3 DNA is TGTGCCAGCAGTTCGCAGGGGAATGGCTACACCTTC.

The rearrangement links TRBV11-2 to TRBJ1-6; 7 positions agree with TRBD1. This CDR3 contains 17 residues. The junction had 10 bases not matched to a gene; V was cut back by 5 bases and J by 3 bases. Germline CDR1 reads SGHAT; CDR2 reads FQNNGV. The CDR3 bases are TGTGCCAGCAGCGCCGACAGGGAGACCTACTATAATTCACCCCTCCACTTT. Amino acid sequence: CASSADRETYYNSPLHF.

The rearrangement joins TRBV6-6 to TRBJ1-1; D perhaps matches TRBD1 (6 bases). Trimming removed 3 bases at V and 11 bases at J, with 22 bases between. This CDR3 comprises 15 residues. Per the germline V gene, CDR1 is MNHNY and CDR2 is SVGAGI (reference sequence). The CDR3 DNA reads as TGTGCCAGCAGTTATAGACAGGACGCATCCTTTGGCGCTTTCTTT. Protein sequence: CASSYRQDASFGAFF.